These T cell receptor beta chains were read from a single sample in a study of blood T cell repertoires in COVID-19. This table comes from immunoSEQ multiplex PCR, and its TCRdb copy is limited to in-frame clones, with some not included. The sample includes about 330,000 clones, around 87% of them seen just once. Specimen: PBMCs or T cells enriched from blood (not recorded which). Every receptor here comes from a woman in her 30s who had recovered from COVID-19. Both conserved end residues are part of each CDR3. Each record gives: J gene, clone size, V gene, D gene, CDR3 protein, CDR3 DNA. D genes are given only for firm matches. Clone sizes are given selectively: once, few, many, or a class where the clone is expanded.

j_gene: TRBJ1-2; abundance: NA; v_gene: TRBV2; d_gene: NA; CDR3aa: CASSARVNYGYTF; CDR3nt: TGTGCCAGCAGTGCGAGAGTTAACTATGGCTACACCTTC
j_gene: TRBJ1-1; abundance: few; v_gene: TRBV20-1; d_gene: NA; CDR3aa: CSARDYPDNFF; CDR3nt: TGCAGTGCTAGAGATTATCCAGACAACTTCTTT
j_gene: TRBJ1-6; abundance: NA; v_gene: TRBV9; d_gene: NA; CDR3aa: CASSVAFGGSNSPLHF; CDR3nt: TGTGCCAGCAGCGTAGCTTTTGGAGGTTCAAATTCACCCCTCCACTTT
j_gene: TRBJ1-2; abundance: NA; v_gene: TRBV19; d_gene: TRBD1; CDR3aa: CASSIRTGGSGYTF; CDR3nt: TGTGCCAGTAGTATCCGAACAGGGGGCTCTGGCTACACCTTC
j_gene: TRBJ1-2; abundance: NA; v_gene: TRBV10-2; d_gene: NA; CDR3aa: CASSVGQSRYGYTF; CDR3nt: TGCGCCAGCAGCGTCGGACAGTCCCGCTATGGCTACACCTTC
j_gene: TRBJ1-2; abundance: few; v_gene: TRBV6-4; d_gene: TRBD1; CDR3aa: CASSATGSSYTF; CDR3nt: TGTGCCAGCAGTGCGACAGGGAGTAGCTACACCTTC
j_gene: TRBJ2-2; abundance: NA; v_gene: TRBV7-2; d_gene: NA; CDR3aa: CASSPRSPGTGELFF; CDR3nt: TGTGCCAGCAGCCCGCGTTCCCCGGGCACCGGGGAGCTGTTTTTT
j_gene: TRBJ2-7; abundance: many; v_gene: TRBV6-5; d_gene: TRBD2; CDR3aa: CASRNSGESDEQYF; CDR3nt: TGTGCCAGCAGGAATAGCGGGGAAAGCGACGAGCAGTACTTC
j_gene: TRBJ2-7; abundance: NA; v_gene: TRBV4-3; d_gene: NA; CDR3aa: CASSQGAGSEQYF; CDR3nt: TGCGCCAGCAGCCAAGGGGCCGGGAGCGAGCAGTACTTC
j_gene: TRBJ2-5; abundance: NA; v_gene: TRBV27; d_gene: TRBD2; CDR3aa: CASSSPGGEQETQYF; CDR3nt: TGTGCCAGCAGCTCCCCGGGGGGGGAGCAAGAGACCCAGTACTTC
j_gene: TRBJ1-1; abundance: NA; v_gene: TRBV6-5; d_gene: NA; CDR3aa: CASRGQGAQNTEAFF; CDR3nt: TGTGCCAGCAGGGGTCAGGGCGCCCAGAACACTGAAGCTTTCTTT
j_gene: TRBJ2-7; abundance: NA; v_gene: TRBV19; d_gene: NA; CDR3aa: CASGPGTTYEQYF; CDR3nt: TGTGCCAGTGGCCCCGGGACAACCTACGAGCAGTACTTC
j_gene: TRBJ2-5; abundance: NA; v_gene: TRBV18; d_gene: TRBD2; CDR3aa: CASSLLLRGQETQYF; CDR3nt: TGTGCCAGCTCCCTCCTTTTGCGGGGGCAAGAGACCCAGTACTTC
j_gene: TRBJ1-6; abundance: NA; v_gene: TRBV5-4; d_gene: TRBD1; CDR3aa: CASSFTGTGSSPLHF; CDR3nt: TGTGCCAGCAGCTTTACCGGGACAGGGTCATCACCCCTCCACTTT
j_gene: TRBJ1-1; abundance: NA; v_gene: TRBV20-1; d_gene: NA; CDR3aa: CSARVDIQAFF; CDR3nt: TGCAGTGCTAGGGTAGACATCCAAGCTTTCTTT
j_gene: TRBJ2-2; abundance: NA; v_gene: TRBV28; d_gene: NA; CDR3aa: CASTGNTGELFF; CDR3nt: TGTGCCAGCACAGGGAACACCGGGGAGCTGTTTTTT
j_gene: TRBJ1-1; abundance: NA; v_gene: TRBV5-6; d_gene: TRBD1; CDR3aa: CASSWDSNTEAFF; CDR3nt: TGTGCCAGCAGCTGGGACAGCAACACTGAAGCTTTCTTT
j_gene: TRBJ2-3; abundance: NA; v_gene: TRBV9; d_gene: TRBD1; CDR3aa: CASSEAGGADTQYF; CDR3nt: TGTGCCAGCAGCGAGGCAGGGGGCGCGGATACGCAGTATTTT
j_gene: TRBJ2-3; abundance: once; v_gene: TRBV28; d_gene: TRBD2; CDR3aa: CASSLGGLSTDTQYF; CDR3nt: TGTGCCAGCAGTTTAGGGGGACTAAGCACAGATACGCAGTATTTT
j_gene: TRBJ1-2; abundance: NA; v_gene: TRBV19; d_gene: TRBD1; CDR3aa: CASSIGQGGVGYTF; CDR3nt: TGTGCCAGTAGTATTGGACAGGGAGGGGTTGGCTACACCTTC
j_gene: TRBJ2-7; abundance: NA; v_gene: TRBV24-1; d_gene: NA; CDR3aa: CATSDRQLLQGPYEQYF; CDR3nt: TGTGCCACCAGTGACCGACAACTATTACAGGGTCCCTACGAGCAGTACTTC
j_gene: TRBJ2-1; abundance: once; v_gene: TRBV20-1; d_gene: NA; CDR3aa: CSARDLREQFF; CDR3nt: TGCAGTGCTAGAGATCTGCGTGAGCAGTTCTTC
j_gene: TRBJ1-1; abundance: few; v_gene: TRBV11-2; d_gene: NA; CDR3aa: CASSGTSEAFF; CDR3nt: TGTGCCAGCAGCGGTACATCTGAAGCTTTCTTT
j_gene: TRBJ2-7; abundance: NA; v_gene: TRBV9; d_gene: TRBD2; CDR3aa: CASSSAGLPTEQYF; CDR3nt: TGTGCCAGCAGCTCGGCGGGACTACCCACCGAGCAGTACTTC
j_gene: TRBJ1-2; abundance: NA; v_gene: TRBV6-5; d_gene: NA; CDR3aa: CASSTAGVHYGYTF; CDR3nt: TGTGCCAGCAGTACAGCGGGGGTGCACTATGGCTACACCTTC
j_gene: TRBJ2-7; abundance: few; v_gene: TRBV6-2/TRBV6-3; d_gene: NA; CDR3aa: CASSRGLEQYF; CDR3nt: TGTGCCAGCAGTAGGGGTCTCGAGCAGTACTTC
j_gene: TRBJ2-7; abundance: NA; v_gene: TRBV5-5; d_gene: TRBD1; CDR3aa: CASSSGTGLYEQYF; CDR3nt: TGTGCCAGCAGCTCCGGGACAGGACTATACGAGCAGTACTTC
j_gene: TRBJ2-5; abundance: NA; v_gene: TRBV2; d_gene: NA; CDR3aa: CASSRQAQETQYF; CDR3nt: TGTGCCAGCAGTCGACAGGCCCAAGAGACCCAGTACTTC
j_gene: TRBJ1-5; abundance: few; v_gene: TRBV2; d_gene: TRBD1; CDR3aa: CASSDRTGGRGQPQHF; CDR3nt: TGTGCCAGCAGTGATCGGACAGGCGGCCGGGGTCAGCCCCAGCATTTT
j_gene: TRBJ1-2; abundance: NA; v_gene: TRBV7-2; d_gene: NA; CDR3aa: CASSFLAMGLLGYTF; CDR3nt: TGTGCCAGCAGCTTCCTCGCTATGGGGCTTCTTGGCTACACCTTC
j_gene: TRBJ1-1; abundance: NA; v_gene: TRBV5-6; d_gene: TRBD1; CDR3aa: CASSPLTGGNTEAFF; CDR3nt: TGTGCCAGCAGCCCATTGACAGGGGGGAACACTGAAGCTTTCTTT
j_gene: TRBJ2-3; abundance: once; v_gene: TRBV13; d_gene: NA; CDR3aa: CASSSSRTDTQYF; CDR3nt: TGTGCCAGCAGCAGTAGCCGCACAGATACGCAGTATTTT
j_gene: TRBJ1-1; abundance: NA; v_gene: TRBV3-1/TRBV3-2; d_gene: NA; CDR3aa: CASSQVPGTEAFF; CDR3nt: TGTGCCAGCAGCCAAGTTCCGGGAACTGAAGCTTTCTTT
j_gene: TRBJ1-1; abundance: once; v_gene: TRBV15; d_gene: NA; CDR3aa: CATSRGRSGLNTEAFF; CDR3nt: TGTGCCACCAGCAGAGGTCGGTCAGGCTTGAACACTGAAGCTTTCTTT
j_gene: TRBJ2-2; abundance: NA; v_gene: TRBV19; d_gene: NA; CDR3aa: CASSAQGSSGELFF; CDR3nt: TGTGCCAGTAGTGCTCAGGGGTCCTCCGGGGAGCTGTTTTTT
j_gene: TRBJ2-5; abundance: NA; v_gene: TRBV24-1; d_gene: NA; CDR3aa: CATSDPRQGGGTQYF; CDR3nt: TGTGCCACCAGTGATCCCCGGCAGGGGGGTGGGACCCAGTACTTC
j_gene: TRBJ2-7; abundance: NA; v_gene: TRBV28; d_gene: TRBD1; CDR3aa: CASSLFSYQGALKEQYF; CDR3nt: TGTGCCAGCAGTTTATTTTCTTATCAGGGGGCGCTTAAAGAGCAGTACTTC
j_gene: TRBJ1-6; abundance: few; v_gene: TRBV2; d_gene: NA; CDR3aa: CASTGPQGSYNSPLHF; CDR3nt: TGTGCCAGCACCGGGCCCCAGGGGTCCTATAATTCACCCCTCCACTTT
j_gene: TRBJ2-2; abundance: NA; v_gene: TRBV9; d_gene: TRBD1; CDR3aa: CASSPITGTGPTGELFF; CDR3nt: TGTGCCAGCAGCCCCATCACCGGGACAGGGCCGACCGGGGAGCTGTTTTTT
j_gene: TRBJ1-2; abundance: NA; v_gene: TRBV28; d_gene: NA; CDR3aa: CASSPPEKGIYGYTF; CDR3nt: TGTGCCAGCAGCCCTCCGGAGAAGGGGATCTATGGCTACACCTTC
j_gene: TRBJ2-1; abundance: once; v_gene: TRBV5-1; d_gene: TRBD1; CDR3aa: CASSFGDRHNEQFF; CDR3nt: TGCGCCAGCAGCTTTGGGGACAGGCACAATGAGCAGTTCTTC
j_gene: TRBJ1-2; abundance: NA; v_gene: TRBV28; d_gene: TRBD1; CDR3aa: CASTGQGNGYTF; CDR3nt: TGTGCCAGCACCGGACAGGGGAATGGCTACACCTTC
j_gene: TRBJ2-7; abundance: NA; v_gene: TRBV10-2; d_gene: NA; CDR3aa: CASSDLGGGRVYEQYF; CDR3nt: TGCGCCAGCAGTGATTTAGGGGGGGGGCGAGTCTACGAGCAGTACTTC
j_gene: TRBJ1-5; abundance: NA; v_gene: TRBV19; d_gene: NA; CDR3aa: CASSIGAGDSNQPQHF; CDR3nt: TGTGCCAGTAGTATAGGGGCAGGTGACAGCAATCAGCCCCAGCATTTT
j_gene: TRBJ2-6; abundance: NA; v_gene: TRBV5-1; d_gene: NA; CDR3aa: CASSPTGPGANVLTF; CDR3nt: TGCGCCAGCAGCCCCACAGGTCCCGGGGCCAACGTCCTGACTTTC
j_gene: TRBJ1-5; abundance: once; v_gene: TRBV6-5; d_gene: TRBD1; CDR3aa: CASGDREYQPQHF; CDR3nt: TGTGCCAGCGGGGACAGGGAGTACCAGCCCCAGCATTTT
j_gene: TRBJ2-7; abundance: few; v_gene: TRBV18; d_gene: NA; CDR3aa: CASSQPDYEQYF; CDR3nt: TGTGCCAGCTCCCAACCAGACTACGAGCAGTACTTC
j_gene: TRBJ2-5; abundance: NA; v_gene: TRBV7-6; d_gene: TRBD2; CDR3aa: CASGTSGQETQYF; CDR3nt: TGTGCCAGCGGCACTAGCGGACAAGAGACCCAGTACTTC
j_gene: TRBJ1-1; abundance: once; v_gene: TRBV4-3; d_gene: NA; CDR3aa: CASSQDRAMNTEAFF; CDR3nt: TGCGCCAGCAGCCAAGACAGGGCCATGAACACTGAAGCTTTCTTT
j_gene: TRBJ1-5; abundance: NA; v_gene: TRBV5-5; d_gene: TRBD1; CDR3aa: CASSFRTGENQPQHF; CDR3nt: TGTGCCAGCAGCTTTAGGACAGGGGAAAATCAGCCCCAGCATTTT
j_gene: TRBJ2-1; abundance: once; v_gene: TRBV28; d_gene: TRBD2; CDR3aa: CASNGKAGDHNEQFF; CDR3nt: TGTGCCAGCAATGGAAAGGCGGGGGATCACAATGAGCAGTTCTTC
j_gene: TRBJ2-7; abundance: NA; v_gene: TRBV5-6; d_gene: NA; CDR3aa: CASSFGVIPYEQYF; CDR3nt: TGTGCCAGCAGCTTCGGGGTAATACCCTACGAGCAGTACTTC
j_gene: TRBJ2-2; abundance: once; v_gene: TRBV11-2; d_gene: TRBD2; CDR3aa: CASSSIPGLNTGELFF; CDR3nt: TGTGCCAGCAGCTCAATCCCGGGACTAAACACCGGGGAGCTGTTTTTT
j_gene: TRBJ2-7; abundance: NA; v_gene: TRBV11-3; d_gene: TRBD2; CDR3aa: CASSRGASGGDYEQYF; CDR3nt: TGTGCCAGCAGCCGGGGTGCTAGCGGGGGAGACTACGAGCAGTACTTC
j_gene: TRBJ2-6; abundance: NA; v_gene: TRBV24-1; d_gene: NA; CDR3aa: CAAGGAGANVLTF; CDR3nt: TGTGCCGCCGGGGGTGCTGGGGCCAACGTCCTGACTTTC
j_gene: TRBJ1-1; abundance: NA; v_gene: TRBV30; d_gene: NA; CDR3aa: CAWSERYTEAFF; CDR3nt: TGTGCCTGGAGTGAACGGTACACTGAAGCTTTCTTT